A selection of T cell receptor beta chains follows, all from one sample in a study of cytomegalovirus exposure and HLA in healthy donors. The protocol was immunoSEQ multiplex PCR, while the TCRdb copy is restricted to in-frame clones and leaves out a portion. The top ten clones hold roughly 2.5% of a sample with some 180,000 clones, about 77% of them seen once. Sequences were obtained from PBMCs. Source of these receptors: a woman aged 25 to 39 in good health and CMV-seropositive. The CDR3 runs from the conserved cysteine through the conserved F or W. D genes are given only for firm matches. A row's size may be missing; if present it is once, few, many or a size class.

abundance: .; v_gene: TRBV2; d_gene: .; j_gene: TRBJ2-5; CDR3aa: CASSEQGEVAETQYF; CDR3nt: TGTGCCAGCAGTGAACAGGGTGAGGTAGCAGAGACCCAGTACTTC
abundance: .; v_gene: TRBV5-4; d_gene: .; j_gene: TRBJ2-5; CDR3aa: CASSFQRAQETQYF; CDR3nt: TGTGCCAGCAGCTTCCAGAGGGCACAAGAGACCCAGTACTTC
abundance: once; v_gene: TRBV12-2; d_gene: .; j_gene: TRBJ1-5; CDR3aa: CASRSEGGGGGDSNQPQHF; CDR3nt: TGTGCAAGTCGCTCCGAGGGTGGGGGCGGGGGGGATAGCAATCAGCCCCAGCATTTT
abundance: .; v_gene: TRBV6-6; d_gene: .; j_gene: TRBJ2-7; CDR3aa: CASSWGAGEHYEQYF; CDR3nt: TGTGCCAGCAGTTGGGGCGCAGGGGAACACTACGAGCAGTACTTC
abundance: .; v_gene: TRBV15; d_gene: .; j_gene: TRBJ2-7; CDR3aa: CATSRGAGYYEQYF; CDR3nt: TGTGCCACCAGCAGAGGTGCGGGATACTACGAGCAGTACTTC
abundance: .; v_gene: TRBV7-2; d_gene: TRBD1; j_gene: TRBJ2-1; CDR3aa: CASSLNRDSYYNEQFF; CDR3nt: TGTGCCAGCAGCTTGAACCGGGACAGCTATTACAATGAGCAGTTCTTC
abundance: .; v_gene: TRBV11-2; d_gene: .; j_gene: TRBJ2-3; CDR3aa: CASSLDLATSTDTQYF; CDR3nt: TGTGCCAGCAGCTTAGATCTAGCAACTAGCACAGATACGCAGTATTTT
abundance: .; v_gene: TRBV21-1; d_gene: .; j_gene: TRBJ1-4; CDR3aa: CASSKWVRDRATNEKLFF; CDR3nt: TGTGCCAGCAGCAAATGGGTCCGGGACAGGGCAACTAATGAAAAACTGTTTTTT
abundance: .; v_gene: TRBV18; d_gene: .; j_gene: TRBJ1-3; CDR3aa: CASSLWTTNSGNTIYF; CDR3nt: TGTGCCAGCTCATTATGGACAACTAACTCTGGAAACACCATATATTTT
abundance: once; v_gene: TRBV7-9; d_gene: TRBD1; j_gene: TRBJ1-2; CDR3aa: CSSSFPLPGQGIYAF; CDR3nt: TGTTCCAGCAGCTTCCCCCTACCGGGACAGGGCATATACGCCTTC
abundance: .; v_gene: TRBV19; d_gene: TRBD1; j_gene: TRBJ1-2; CDR3aa: CASIDRASGSNYGYTF; CDR3nt: TGTGCCAGTATTGACAGGGCCTCCGGATCTAACTATGGCTACACCTTC
abundance: .; v_gene: TRBV7-2; d_gene: .; j_gene: TRBJ2-7; CDR3aa: CASSQDSWGYEQYF; CDR3nt: TGTGCCAGCAGCCAGGACAGTTGGGGCTACGAGCAGTACTTC
abundance: .; v_gene: TRBV18; d_gene: .; j_gene: TRBJ1-1; CDR3aa: CASSPSNLNTEAFF; CDR3nt: TGTGCCAGCTCACCAAGCAACCTGAACACTGAAGCTTTCTTT